This T cell receptor beta chain was sequenced for a study of radiotherapy plus CTLA-4 blockade in lung cancer. Findings and limits, study-wide: Following radiotherapy plus ipilimumab, tumor-derived TCR clones expanded in the blood.

Repertoires were generated with immunoSEQ multiplex PCR, while TCRdb's copy carries only in-frame clones and drops some. The sample contains 55,000 to 85,000 clones, approximately 76% of which appear only once. The CDR3 length is 18 residues. J lost 4 bases, V lost 0 bases, and 8 bases had no gene match. Per the germline V gene, CDR1 is LGHNA and CDR2 is YNFKEQ. Note on this clone: Antigen: not known.

This chain connects TRBV4-2 to TRBJ2-3; 12 bases map to TRBD2. The sample was peripheral blood, taken from a patient treated with radiotherapy plus ipilimumab. This receptor was identified in a human donor with non-small cell lung cancer whose response to radiotherapy plus ipilimumab could not be evaluated. Some clones in this sample may be carry-over from other donors' samples. In DNA form, the CDR3 reads TGTGCCAGCAGCCAAGATGAGACTAGCGGGGGTGGGGCAGATACGCAGTATTTT. Translating it yields CASSQDETSGGGADTQYF.